The T cell receptor beta chain under discussion was sequenced for a study of T cells in localized non-small cell lung cancer. Study outcomes and limitations: Higher adjacent-lung clonality was associated with shorter survival. Compared with tumor, uninvolved adjacent lung displayed greater T cell clonality, ranking highest overall. Sequencing covered just one tumor region, so heterogeneity cannot be ruled out. When the top 100 tumor clones were examined, a median about 60 of them also appeared in the adjacent lung, which was paired and uninvolved.

Germline V lookup: CDR1 MNHEY, CDR2 SVGAGI. This CDR3 has 16 amino acids. After removal of 4 bases from V and 4 bases from J, the junction contained 12 bases not matched to a gene. Assay: immunoSEQ multiplex PCR; the TCRdb copy retains only in-frame clones and omits some. The sample lists approximately 81,000 clones; 88% were seen once. Comments on this clone: Antigen specificity is unknown.

This specimen consisted of peripheral blood, obtained before any cancer treatment. The rearrangement joins TRBV6-5 to TRBJ1-1; TRBD1 matches at 7 bases. The receptor's source is a woman aged 35 to 69 with stage I squamous cell lung carcinoma. The DNA of the CDR3 is TGTGCCAGCAGTTCCCTGGTTACAGGGGTGGGCACTGAAGCTTTCTTT. Its translation: CASSSLVTGVGTEAFF.